The clone carrying this T cell receptor (beta chain) was seen more than once but under ten times. Making the TCR beta libraries involved quantitative 5'-RACE with molecular barcodes. In TCRdb, the 5' RACE reads were re-called with MiXCR into one record per CDR3 protein. The sample consists of some 52,000 distinct CDR3 sequences, 6% to 7.5% of them appearing once. The data belong to a study of CD8 T cells in ankylosing spondylitis. Germline CDR1 reads DFQATT; CDR2 reads SNEGSKA (reference sequence). The V and J ends lost 1 base and 1 base respectively, with 5 bases between them. The CDR3 is made up of 12 amino acids.

The origin of this receptor is a female donor with ankylosing spondylitis or in good health (not recorded which). Material for sequencing was blood, either unsorted or a sorted T cell fraction (not recorded which). V gene TRBV20-1 combines with J gene TRBJ2-7; D is ambiguous. Written as DNA, the CDR3 is TGCAGTGCTAGAGGGCAGTCCTACGAGCAGTACGTC. It yields the protein CSARGQSYEQYV.